The 3 T cell receptor beta chains presented below share a single source sample, sequenced in a study of blood T cell repertoires in COVID-19. Repertoires were generated with immunoSEQ multiplex PCR, while TCRdb's copy carries only in-frame clones and drops some. Here the sample spans about 210,000 clones, 75% to 90% being singletons. Specimen: PBMCs or T cells enriched from blood (not recorded which). These receptors were taken from a middle-aged man who had recovered from COVID-19.

This chain links TRBV11-2 with TRBJ2-7; TRBD1 matches 8 bases. V was clipped by 5 bases and J by 2 bases; unmatched bases: 8. There are 15 residues in the CDR3. Germline assignment: CDR1 SGHAT and CDR2 FQNNGV. The CDR3 DNA follows: TGTGCCAGCAGCCCCCCCGACAGGGGCACCTACGAGCAGTACTTC. This codes for CASSPPDRGTYEQYF.

The gene calls are TRBV18 and TRBJ1-1; 9 bases are a match to TRBD1. Germline V gene sequence: CDR1 KGHSH, CDR2 LQKENI. The CDR3 consists of 15 residues. V lost 4 bases to trimming and J lost 1 base; unmatched junction nucleotides: 4. The CDR3 region has the DNA TGTGCCAGCTCACTTACAGGGGGCTCGAACACTGAAGCTTTCTTT. Protein: CASSLTGGSNTEAFF.

The rearrangement links TRBV10-1 to TRBJ1-1, with a tentative D call TRBD1 (6 bases). This CDR3 region has 16 residues. V lost 6 bases and J 1 base, leaving 18 bases between the germline ends. The V gene's germline CDR1 is WNHNN and CDR2 SYGVQD (reference sequence). The CDR3 region has the DNA TGCGCCAGCAGCGCAACATCCGGGACACCGAACACTGAAGCTTTCTTT. Encoded protein: CASSATSGTPNTEAFF.